This TCR beta chain was captured by sequencing in a study of blood T cell repertoires in COVID-19. Authors' methods: Reference gene primer amplification yielded estimated nucleated cell counts. Clones were sequenced by immunoSEQ multiplex PCR, and TCRdb holds only the in-frame ones, with some missing. From that table come the V and J calls and clone size; the DNA was used to work out D and trimming. This sample has more than 45,000 clones, with about 90% found just once. With 3 bases clipped from V and 1 base from J, the junction kept 12 bases outside the gene matches. In germline, CDR1 is SGHNT, CDR2 YYREEE (reference sequence). CDR3 size: 17 residues.

V usage is TRBV5-4 and J usage is TRBJ2-7; 8 nucleotides line up with TRBD1. This receptor was obtained from a man aged 65 to 85 with active COVID-19. The sample taken for sequencing was peripheral blood. The CDR3 loop reads CASSSRSAGTGSYEQYF. DNA of the CDR3: TGTGCCAGCAGCTCCCGCTCAGCCGGGACAGGATCCTACGAGCAGTACTTC.